The next 20 T cell receptor beta chains were all read from a single sample in a study of response to subunit inactivated influenza vaccine. TCRdb processed the RT-PCR reads anew with MiXCR; each CDR3 protein has one entry. The table shows around 850,000 distinct CDR3 sequences, with approximately 17% occurring only once. Sequenced here: PBMCs from blood, sampled more than 4 days after vaccination. These receptors were taken from a man in his forties or fifties who received an inactivated influenza vaccine.

This clonotype has only a few counts. Sequence at one end of the junction differs from germline and may be a read error. The chain employs TRBV7-2 and TRBJ2-7, with 13 nucleotides matching TRBD2. CDR3 size: 16 residues. Per germline, CDR1 SGHTA and CDR2 FQGNSA. CDR3 nucleotide sequence: TGTGCCAGCAGCTTATTTGATCAACTAGCGGGGGGGTCGGTCTTCTTC. Translating gives CASSLFDQLAGGSVFF.

This clonotype turned up a few times. The chain combines TRBV5-1 with TRBJ2-2, with D unclear. Germline V CDR1 and CDR2: SGHRS, YFSETQ. With 5 bases removed from V and 0 bases from J, the gap between germline ends came to 8 bases. CDR3 length equals 14 residues. This CDR3 reads CASRPDANTGELFF. CDR3 nucleotides: TGCGCCAGCAGGCCCGACGCGAACACCGGGGAGCTGTTTTTT.

The chain combines TRBV7-2 with TRBJ1-2; unclear D gene. The germline V and J ends were trimmed by 1 base and 8 bases, with 23 bases remaining between them. This CDR3 has 17 residues. From germline, CDR1 is SGHTA and CDR2 FQGNSA. CDR3 nucleotides: TGTGCCAGCAGCTTAGTGGGGTCAGCCAAAGGAGGCTACGGCTACACCTTC. It codes for CASSLVGSAKGGYGYTF. The full variable domain, rest sourced from reference TRBV7-2 and TRBJ1-2, is GAGVSQSPSNKVTEKGKDVELRCDPISGHTALYWYRQSLGQGLEFLIYFQGNSAPDKSGLPSDRFSAERTGGSVSTLTIQRTQQEDSAVYLCASSLVGSAKGGYGYTFGSGTRLTVV.

This clonotype turned up a few times. This chain links TRBV20-1 with TRBJ2-5, with TRBD2 matching over 9 bases. Trimming at V came to 8 bases and at J to 5 bases, leaving 12 bases not matched to a gene. The V gene's germline CDR1 is DFQATT and CDR2 SNEGSKA (reference sequence). The CDR3 runs to 14 residues. The CDR3 sequence: CSTTPSGARETQYF. The CDR3 nucleotides are TGCAGTACCACGCCTAGCGGGGCGAGGGAGACCCAGTACTTC.

This clonotype was observed at least ten times. V and J are TRBV15 and TRBJ1-2, with D perhaps TRBD1 (5 bases). This CDR3 region has 13 residues. V was clipped by 1 base and J by 8 bases, with 11 bases between them. The germline CDR1 and CDR2 sequences are LNHNV and YYDKDF (reference sequence). CDR3: CATSRAAGSGYTF. As DNA, the CDR3 is TGTGCCACCAGCAGAGCGGCAGGGAGCGGCTACACCTTC.

This clonotype was seen a single time. This chain uses TRBV20-1 with TRBJ1-5, with a tentative D call TRBD1 (6 bases). Trimming shortened V by 1 base and J by 2 bases, and 12 bases separated the two germline ends. Germline V gives CDR1 DFQATT, CDR2 SNEGSKA (reference sequence). There are 15 residues in the CDR3. The CDR3 DNA reads TGCAGTGCTAGAGGACCCCGGACAGGCAATCAGCCCCAGCATTTT. Its protein is CSARGPRTGNQPQHF.

The chain links TRBV6-2 or TRBV6-3 to TRBJ2-7, with D uncertain. The CDR3 extends over 14 amino acids. The germline V gene encodes CDR1 MNHEY and CDR2 SVGEGT. The V end was cut by 2 bases, the J end by 5 bases, with 13 bases between. The CDR3 spells CASSYTSATHEQYF. DNA of the CDR3: TGTGCCAGCAGTTACACTTCGGCAACCCACGAGCAGTACTTC.

This clonotype has at least ten counts. The chain links TRBV4-3 to TRBJ2-1; 11 bases align to TRBD2. V trimming: 0 bases; J trimming: 6 bases; junction bases outside the gene matches: 7. CDR3 length: 17 amino acids. The germline V gene has CDR1 LGHNA and CDR2 YSLEER. CDR3 DNA: TGCGCCAGCAGCCAAGACCCCGGGACTAGCGGAATCAATGAGCAGTTCTTC. Protein sequence: CASSQDPGTSGINEQFF.

The table lists this clonotype with a few counts. The chain uses TRBV20-1 and TRBJ1-2; perhaps TRBD1 as D (6 bases). The V and J ends lost 6 bases and 12 bases respectively, with 14 bases between them. Germline values: CDR1 DFQATT, CDR2 SNEGSKA (reference sequence). The CDR3 totals 10 residues. The DNA of the CDR3 is TGCAGTGCGGCCGGGACAATCGACACCTTC. Protein: CSAAGTIDTF.

The V call is TRBV5-1, the J call TRBJ2-2; D gene unclear. The CDR3 loop spans 16 amino acids. Trimming stripped 1 base from V and 7 bases from J, with 17 bases between. Germline V gives CDR1 SGHRS, CDR2 YFSETQ. CDR3 region: CASSLSSPSGGGELFF. The CDR3 DNA reads as TGCGCCAGCAGCTTGTCTAGTCCCTCCGGCGGCGGGGAGCTGTTTTTT.

The chain uses TRBV28 and TRBJ1-2; no clear D gene. The CDR3 consists of 14 residues. V was clipped by 8 bases and J by 8 bases, with 21 bases between them. Germline values: CDR1 MDHEN, CDR2 SYDVKM. The CDR3 DNA sequence: TGTGCCAGCTCCACGGTTCCGCGGGCCGGAGGCTACACCTTC. Residues: CASSTVPRAGGYTF.

This clonotype occurred a few times. The chain has TRBV28 and TRBJ2-3, with D possibly being TRBD2 (6 bases). The CDR3 sequence is 16 residues long. Trimming stripped 5 bases from V and 1 base from J, with 16 bases between. Germline V lookup: CDR1 MDHEN, CDR2 SYDVKM. The CDR3 is CASSPPYGRGTDTQYF. The CDR3 DNA follows: TGTGCCAGCAGTCCCCCCTACGGGAGAGGCACAGATACGCAGTATTTT.

This clonotype was observed a handful of times. The gene calls are TRBV5-1 and TRBJ2-3; maybe TRBD1 (5 bases). The CDR3 contains 13 residues. CDR1 is SGHRS and CDR2 is YFSETQ in the germline V gene. The chain's CDR3 is CAVSAKGSDTQYF. As DNA, the CDR3 is TGCGCAGTGAGCGCAAAGGGGTCCGATACGCAGTATTTT.

The chain carries TRBV20-1 and TRBJ2-7, with 11 bases identical to TRBD2. The CDR3 length is 13 residues. With V trimmed by 6 bases and J by 6 bases, 7 bases remained unmatched. The germline gives CDR1 DFQATT, CDR2 SNEGSKA (reference sequence). The CDR3 DNA reads TGCAGTGCCATACTAGCGGGAGATGTCGAGCAGTACTTC. Translated: CSAILAGDVEQYF.

This clonotype was seen a few times. This rearrangement joins TRBV6-5 to TRBJ2-1; 10 bases agree with TRBD2. The ends lost 0 bases at V and 6 bases at J; junction bases unmatched: 5. Germline V lookup: CDR1 MNHEY, CDR2 SVGAGI. The CDR3 is 16 residues long. CDR3 in DNA: TGTGCCAGCAGTTACTCGACTAGCGGGCGTATCAATGAGCAGTTCTTC. Its translation: CASSYSTSGRINEQFF.

The chain is built from TRBV7-9 and TRBJ2-7; weak D call: TRBD2 (5 bases). This CDR3 has 15 amino acids. Germline V CDR1 and CDR2: SEHNR, FQNEAQ (reference sequence). V was trimmed by 0 bases and J by 3 bases, leaving 12 bases between them. The CDR3 loop reads CASSLAGVAVYEQYF. The DNA of the CDR3 is TGTGCCAGCAGCTTAGCGGGAGTGGCGGTCTACGAGCAGTACTTC.

The CDR3: CASSPGRGGYNEQFF. The CDR3 DNA reads as TGCGCCAGCAGCCCTGGAAGGGGCGGATACAATGAGCAGTTCTTC. V usage is TRBV5-1 and J usage is TRBJ2-1, with D possibly being TRBD1 (5 bases). The CDR3 is made up of 15 amino acids. Germline-derived CDR1 and CDR2 are SGHRS and YFSETQ. Trimming took 4 bases from V and 4 from J, leaving 15 bases between them.

V and J are TRBV20-1 and TRBJ1-2; D is unclear. Trimming removed 1 base from V and 2 bases from J, with 14 bases in between. This CDR3 contains 15 residues. Germline CDR1 and CDR2: DFQATT and SNEGSKA (reference sequence). The CDR3: CSARASHRKNYGYTF. The CDR3 nucleotides are TGCAGTGCTAGAGCTTCGCACAGAAAGAACTATGGCTACACCTTC.

This clonotype was observed a handful of times. The CDR3 here is CASSQRNSEASYNEQFF. CDR3 sequence (DNA): TGCGCCAGCAGCCAACGGAATAGCGAGGCCTCCTACAATGAGCAGTTCTTC. The chain has TRBV4-3 and TRBJ2-1; tentative D call: TRBD2 (5 bases). CDR1 is LGHNA, CDR2 YSLEER, per germline. The V and J ends lost 2 bases and 0 bases respectively, with 14 bases between them. CDR3 length: 17 amino acids.

This clonotype was counted only a few times. V is TRBV11-2 and J is TRBJ1-2; 7 bases match TRBD1. V lost 0 bases to trimming and J lost 2 bases; unmatched junction nucleotides: 12. The CDR3 has 18 residues. Germline CDR1 reads SGHAT; CDR2 reads FQNNGV. CDR3 sequence reads: CASSLDKWDRVRNYGYTF. The CDR3 region has the DNA TGTGCCAGCAGCTTAGATAAATGGGACAGAGTCCGCAACTATGGCTACACCTTC.